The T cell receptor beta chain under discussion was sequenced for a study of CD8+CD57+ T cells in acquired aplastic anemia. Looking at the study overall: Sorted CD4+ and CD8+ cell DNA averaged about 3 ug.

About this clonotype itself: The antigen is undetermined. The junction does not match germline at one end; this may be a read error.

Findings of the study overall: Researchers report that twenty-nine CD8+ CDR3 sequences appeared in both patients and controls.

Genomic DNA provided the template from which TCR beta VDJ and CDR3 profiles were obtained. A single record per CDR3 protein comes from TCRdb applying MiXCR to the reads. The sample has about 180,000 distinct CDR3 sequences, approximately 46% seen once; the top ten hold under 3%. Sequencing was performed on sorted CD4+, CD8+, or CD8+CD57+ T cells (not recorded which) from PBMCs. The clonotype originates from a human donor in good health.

The CDR3 DNA follows: TGTGCCAGCAGTAGGGTCGGGACAGTAGTAGAAGCTTTCTTT. It specifies CASSRVGTVVEAFF. The V gene is TRBV10-3, the J gene TRBJ1-1, with TRBD1 matching 7 bases. This CDR3 comprises 14 residues. The germline gives CDR1 ENHRY, CDR2 SYGVKD.